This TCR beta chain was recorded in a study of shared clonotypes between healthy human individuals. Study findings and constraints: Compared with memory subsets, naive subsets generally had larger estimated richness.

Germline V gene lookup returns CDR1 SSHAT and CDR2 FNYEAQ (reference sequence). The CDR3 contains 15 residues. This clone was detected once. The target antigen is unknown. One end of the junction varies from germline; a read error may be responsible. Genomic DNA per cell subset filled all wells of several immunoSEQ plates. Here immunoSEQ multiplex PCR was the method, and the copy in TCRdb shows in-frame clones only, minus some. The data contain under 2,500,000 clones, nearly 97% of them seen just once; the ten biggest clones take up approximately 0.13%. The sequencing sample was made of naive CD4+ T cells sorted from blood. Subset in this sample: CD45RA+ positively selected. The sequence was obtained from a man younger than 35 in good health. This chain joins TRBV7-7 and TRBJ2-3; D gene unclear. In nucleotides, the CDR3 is TGTGCTAGCAGCTTAGGCATCCTTAGCACAGATACGCAGTATTTT. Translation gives CASSLGILSTDTQYF.